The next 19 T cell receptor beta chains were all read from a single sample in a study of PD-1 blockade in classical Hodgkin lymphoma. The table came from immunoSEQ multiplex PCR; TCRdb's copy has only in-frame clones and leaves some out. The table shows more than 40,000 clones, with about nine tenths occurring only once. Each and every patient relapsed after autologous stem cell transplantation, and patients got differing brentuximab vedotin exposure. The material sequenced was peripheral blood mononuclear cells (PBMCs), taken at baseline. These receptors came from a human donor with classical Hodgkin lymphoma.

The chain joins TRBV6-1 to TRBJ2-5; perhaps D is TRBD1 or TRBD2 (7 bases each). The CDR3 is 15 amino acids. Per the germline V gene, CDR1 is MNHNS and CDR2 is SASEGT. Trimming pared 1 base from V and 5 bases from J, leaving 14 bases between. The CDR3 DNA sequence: TGTGCCAGCAGTGAAGAGGGAGGGGGCGGGGAGACCCAGTACTTC. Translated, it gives CASSEEGGGGETQYF.

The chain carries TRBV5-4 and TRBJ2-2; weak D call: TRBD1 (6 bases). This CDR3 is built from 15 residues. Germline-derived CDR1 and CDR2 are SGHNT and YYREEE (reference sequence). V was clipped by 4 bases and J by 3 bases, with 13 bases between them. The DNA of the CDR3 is TGTGCCAGCAGCGGGGGCCTCGGAGACACCGGGGAGCTGTTTTTT. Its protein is CASSGGLGDTGELFF.

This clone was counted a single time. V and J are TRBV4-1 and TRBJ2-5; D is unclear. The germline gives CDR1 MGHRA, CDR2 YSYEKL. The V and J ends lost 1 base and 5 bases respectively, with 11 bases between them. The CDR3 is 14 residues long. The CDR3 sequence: CASSQVGFGETQYF. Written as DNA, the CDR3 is TGCGCCAGCAGCCAAGTCGGCTTCGGTGAGACCCAGTACTTC.

CDR3 DNA sequence: TGTGCCAGCAGCTCGACTAGCGGCAAAGAGACCCAGTACTTC. This codes for CASSSTSGKETQYF. V is TRBV5-4 and J is TRBJ2-5; TRBD2 matches 9 bases. Trimming at V came to 3 bases and at J to 3 bases, leaving 3 bases not matched to a gene. This CDR3 has 14 residues. The V gene's germline CDR1 is SGHNT and CDR2 YYREEE (reference sequence).

The CDR3 nucleotides read TGCAGCGTGCGGACAGGGGCGAACACTGAAGCTTTCTTT. Translation gives CSVRTGANTEAFF. The chain carries TRBV29-1 and TRBJ1-1, with TRBD1 identical over 9 bases. CDR1 and CDR2 (germline): SQVTM, ANQGSEA. V was pared by 6 bases and J by 1 base, with 3 bases of the junction left unmatched. The CDR3 loop spans 13 amino acids.

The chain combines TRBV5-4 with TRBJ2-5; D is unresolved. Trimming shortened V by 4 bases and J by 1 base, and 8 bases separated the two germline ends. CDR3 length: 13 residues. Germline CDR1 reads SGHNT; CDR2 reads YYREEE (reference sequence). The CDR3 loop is CASSPRIQETQYF. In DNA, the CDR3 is TGTGCCAGCAGCCCGCGAATCCAAGAGACCCAGTACTTC.

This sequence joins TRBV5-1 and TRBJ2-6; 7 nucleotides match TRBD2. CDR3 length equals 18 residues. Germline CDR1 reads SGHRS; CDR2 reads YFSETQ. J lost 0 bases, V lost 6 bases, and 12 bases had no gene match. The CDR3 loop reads CASTSWGGRTSGANVLTF. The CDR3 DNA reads TGCGCCAGCACCTCTTGGGGGGGTCGCACCTCTGGGGCCAACGTCCTGACTTTC. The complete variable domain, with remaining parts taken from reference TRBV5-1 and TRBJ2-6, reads KAGVTQTPRYLIKTRGQQVTLSCSPISGHRSVSWYQQTPGQGLQFLFEYFSETQRNKGNFPGRFSGRQFSNSRSEMNVSTLELGDSALYLCASTSWGGRTSGANVLTFGAGSRLTVL.

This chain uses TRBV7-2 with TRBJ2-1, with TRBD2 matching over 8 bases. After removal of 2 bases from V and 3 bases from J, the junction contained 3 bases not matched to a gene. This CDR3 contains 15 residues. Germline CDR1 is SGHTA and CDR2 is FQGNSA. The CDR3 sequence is CASSLSGGDYNEQFF. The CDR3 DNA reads TGTGCCAGCAGCTTATCGGGAGGGGACTACAATGAGCAGTTCTTC.

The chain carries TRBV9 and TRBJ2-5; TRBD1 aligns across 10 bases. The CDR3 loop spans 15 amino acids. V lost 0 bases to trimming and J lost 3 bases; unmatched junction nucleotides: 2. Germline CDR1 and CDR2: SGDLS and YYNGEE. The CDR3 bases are TGTGCCAGCAGCGTAGCCGGGACAGGGGAAGAGACCCAGTACTTC. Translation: CASSVAGTGEETQYF. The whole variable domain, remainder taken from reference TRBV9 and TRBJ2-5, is DSGVTQTPKHLITATGQRVTLRCSPRSGDLSVYWYQQSLDQGLQFLIQYYNGEERAKGNILERFSAQQFPDLHSELNLSSLELGDSALYFCASSVAGTGEETQYFGPGTRLLVL.

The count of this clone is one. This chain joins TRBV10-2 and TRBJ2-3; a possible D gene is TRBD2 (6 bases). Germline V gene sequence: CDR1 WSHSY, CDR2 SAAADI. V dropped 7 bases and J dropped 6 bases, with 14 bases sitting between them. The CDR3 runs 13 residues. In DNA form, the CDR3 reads TGCGCCAGCAACGGAGGGGCCCGGGATACGCAGTATTTT. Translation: CASNGGARDTQYF.

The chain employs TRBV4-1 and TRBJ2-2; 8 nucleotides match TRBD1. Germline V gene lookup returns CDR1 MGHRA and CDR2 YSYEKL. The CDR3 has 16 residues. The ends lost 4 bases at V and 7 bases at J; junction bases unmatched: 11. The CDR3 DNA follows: TGCGCCAGCAGCCCCAGACAGGGGTCCTCCGGCGGGGAGCTGTTTTTT. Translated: CASSPRQGSSGGELFF.

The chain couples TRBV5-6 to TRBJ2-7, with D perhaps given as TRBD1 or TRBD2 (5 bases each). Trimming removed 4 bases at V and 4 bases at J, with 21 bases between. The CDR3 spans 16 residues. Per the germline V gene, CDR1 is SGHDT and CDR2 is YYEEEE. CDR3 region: CASSLNWDAPFYEQYF. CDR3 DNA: TGTGCCAGCAGCCTTAACTGGGACGCCCCCTTTTACGAGCAGTACTTC.

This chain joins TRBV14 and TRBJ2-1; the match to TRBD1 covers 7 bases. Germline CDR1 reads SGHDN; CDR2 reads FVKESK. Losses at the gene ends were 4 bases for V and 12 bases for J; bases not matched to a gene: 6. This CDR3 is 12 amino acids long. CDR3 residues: CASSLDRVRQFF. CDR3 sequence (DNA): TGTGCCAGCAGCCTTGACAGGGTTCGGCAGTTCTTC.

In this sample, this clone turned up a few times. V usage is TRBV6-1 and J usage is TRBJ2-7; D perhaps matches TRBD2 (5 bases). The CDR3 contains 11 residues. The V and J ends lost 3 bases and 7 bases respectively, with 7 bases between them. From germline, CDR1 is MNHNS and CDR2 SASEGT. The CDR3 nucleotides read TGTGCCAGCAGTGATGGACTGGAGCAGTACTTC. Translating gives CASSDGLEQYF.

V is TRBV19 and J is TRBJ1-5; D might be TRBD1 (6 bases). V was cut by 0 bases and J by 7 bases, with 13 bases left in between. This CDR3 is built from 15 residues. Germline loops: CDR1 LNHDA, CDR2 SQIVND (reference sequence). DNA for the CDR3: TGTGCCAGTAGTATAGACAGGGGCGTTAACCAGCCCCAGCATTTT. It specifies CASSIDRGVNQPQHF.

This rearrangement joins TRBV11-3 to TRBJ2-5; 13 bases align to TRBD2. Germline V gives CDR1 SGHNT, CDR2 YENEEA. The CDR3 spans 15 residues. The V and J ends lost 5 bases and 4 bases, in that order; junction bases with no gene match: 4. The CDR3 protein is CASSRGTSGIETQYF. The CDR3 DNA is TGTGCCAGCAGCCGGGGGACTAGCGGGATAGAGACCCAGTACTTC.

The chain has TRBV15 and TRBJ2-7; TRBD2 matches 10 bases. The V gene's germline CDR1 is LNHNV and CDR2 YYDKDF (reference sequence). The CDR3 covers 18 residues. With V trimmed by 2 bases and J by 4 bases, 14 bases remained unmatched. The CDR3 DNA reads TGTGCCACCAGCAGACCTAGGGGTCTAGCGGGAGCCAATTACGAGCAGTACTTC. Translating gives CATSRPRGLAGANYEQYF.

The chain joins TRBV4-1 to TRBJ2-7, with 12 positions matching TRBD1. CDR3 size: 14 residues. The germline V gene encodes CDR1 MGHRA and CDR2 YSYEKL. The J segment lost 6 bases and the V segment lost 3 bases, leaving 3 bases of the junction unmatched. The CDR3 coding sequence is TGCGCCAGCAGCCAGGGGACAGGGGGCTTCGAGCAGTACTTC. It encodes CASSQGTGGFEQYF.

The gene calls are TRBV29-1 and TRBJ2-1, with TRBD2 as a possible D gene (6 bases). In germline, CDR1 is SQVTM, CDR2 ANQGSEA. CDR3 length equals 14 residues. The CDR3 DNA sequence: TGCAGTGCCCCGGCTTGGCGGGGTTACAATGAGCAGTTCTTC. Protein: CSAPAWRGYNEQFF.